This TCR beta chain was found in a study of the immune and genomic landscape of osteosarcoma. Across the study: The cohort was enriched for poor-risk osteosarcoma.

Profiled with immunoSEQ multiplex PCR; TCRdb holds only in-frame clones, not every one. The table includes roughly 10,000 clones, over 55% detected once. The post-treatment osteosarcoma tumors were primary, local recurrence or metastasis specimens from poor-prognosis patients. CDR3 length equals 16 residues. V shed 0 bases and J 3 bases; nucleotides not matched to a gene: 6. CDR1 SEHNR and CDR2 FQNEAQ come from the germline V gene (reference sequence). This clonotype originated in a human donor with osteosarcoma. What was sequenced was osteosarcoma tumor tissue from the lung. The chain joins TRBV7-9 to TRBJ2-5; 8 bases are a match to TRBD1. The CDR3 DNA is TGTGCCAGCAGCTTAGCGTACGGACAGGGAGAAGAGACCCAGTACTTC. Amino acids: CASSLAYGQGEETQYF.